Presented here are 30 T cell receptor beta chains from one specimen sequenced in a study of CD8 T cells in Susac syndrome. RNA in amounts of about 0.45 to 1 ug was reverse transcribed with random hexamers. MiXCR, applied by TCRdb to the immunoSEQ multiplex PCR reads, yields one record per CDR3 protein. The sample lists about 180,000 distinct CDR3 sequences, 85% to 95% occurring once. Sequencing was done on a sample of CD4+ T cells from PBMCs. Receptor source: a human donor with Susac syndrome.

The chain recombines TRBV25-1 with TRBJ2-3; no clear D gene. Trimming cost V 6 bases and J 1 base, with 11 bases left between them. The V gene's germline CDR1 is MGHDK and CDR2 SYGVNS. This CDR3 region has 14 residues. In nucleotides, the CDR3 is TGTGCCAGCAGCTGGGCGACCCGCACAGATACGCAGTATTTT. Its translation: CASSWATRTDTQYF.

The gene calls are TRBV28 and TRBJ2-7; TRBD2 aligns across 12 bases. Germline V gene data show CDR1 as MDHEN and CDR2 as SYDVKM. The CDR3 has 17 residues. V was clipped by 5 bases and J by 2 bases; unmatched bases: 10. CDR3 sequence (DNA): TGTGCCAGCAGTGCCGCCCTCACTAGCGGGAGGACCTACGAGCAGTACTTC. This translates into CASSAALTSGRTYEQYF.

The rearrangement links TRBV7-6 to TRBJ1-4; D unclear. Trimming pared 0 bases from V and 0 bases from J, leaving 5 bases between. The CDR3 sequence is 15 residues long. Germline V gene lookup returns CDR1 SGHVS and CDR2 FNYEAQ. CDR3 in DNA: TGTGCCAGCAGCTTAGCGCCAGCAACTAATGAAAAACTGTTTTTT. Its protein is CASSLAPATNEKLFF.

V usage is TRBV7-9 and J usage is TRBJ1-5, with TRBD1 as a possible D gene (5 bases). Germline V CDR1 and CDR2: SEHNR, FQNEAQ (reference sequence). The CDR3 totals 12 residues. Trimming took off 1 base at V and 12 bases at J, with 10 bases between the two ends. Written as DNA, the CDR3 is TGTGCCAGCAGCTTAGGATGGGGGGACCAGCATTTT. It specifies CASSLGWGDQHF.

The chain has TRBV12-3 or TRBV12-4 and TRBJ1-4; 7 bases align to TRBD1. The CDR3 has 15 amino acids. With 4 bases clipped from V and 8 bases from J, the junction kept 10 bases outside the gene matches. This CDR3 is CASSSTGPLEEKLFF. CDR3 coding DNA: TGTGCCAGCAGTTCGACAGGGCCGTTGGAGGAAAAACTGTTTTTT.

The J gene is TRBJ2-1, the V gene TRBV4-3; 11 bases are shared with TRBD2. This CDR3 spans 16 amino acids. The germline CDR1 and CDR2 sequences are LGHNA and YSLEER. Trimming cost V 1 base and J 3 bases; bases outside gene matches: 2. The CDR3 reads CASSQVTSGSYNEQFF. The CDR3 nucleotides read TGCGCCAGCAGCCAAGTAACTAGCGGGAGCTACAATGAGCAGTTCTTC.

The chain uses TRBV9 and TRBJ2-7; TRBD2 matches at 8 bases. Germline V gene lookup returns CDR1 SGDLS and CDR2 YYNGEE. The trim removed 0 bases at V and 3 bases at J, leaving 5 bases unmatched. The CDR3 contains 15 residues. The CDR3 nucleotides read TGTGCCAGCAGCGTAGATGGGACTAGGGTCTACGAGCAGTACTTC. It yields the protein CASSVDGTRVYEQYF.

CDR3 in amino acids: CASSIGVWDTEAFF. DNA for the CDR3: TGTGCCAGCAGTATTGGGGTCTGGGACACTGAAGCTTTCTTT. The chain has TRBV6-6 and TRBJ1-1; D remains unclear. The V end was cut by 5 bases, the J end by 3 bases, with 13 bases between. This CDR3 has 14 residues. Germline-derived CDR1 and CDR2 are MNHNY and SVGAGI (reference sequence).

V is TRBV12-3 or TRBV12-4 and J is TRBJ2-7, with unresolved D. With 3 bases removed from V and 4 bases from J, the gap between germline ends came to 10 bases. This CDR3 has 13 amino acids. The DNA for the CDR3 is TGTGCCAGCAGTTTTGGGCGGTCGTACGAGCAGTACTTC. Protein product: CASSFGRSYEQYF.

The V gene is TRBV30, the J gene TRBJ1-4; D not certain. V was shortened by 1 base and J by 5 bases, with 8 bases between the two germline ends. CDR3 length equals 13 residues. The germline CDR1 and CDR2 sequences are GTSNPN and SVGIG (reference sequence). CDR3 residues: CAWSGGRNEKLFF. The DNA for the CDR3 is TGTGCCTGGAGTGGAGGTCGGAATGAAAAACTGTTTTTT.

The chain employs TRBV27 and TRBJ1-4, with a possible D match to TRBD1 (5 bases). V gave up 3 bases and J gave up 1 base, with 9 bases separating them. Germline CDR1 MNHEY, CDR2 SMNVEV (reference sequence). There are 15 residues in the CDR3. DNA of the CDR3: TGTGCCAGCAGTTTCGTCGGGGGAACTAATGAAAAACTGTTTTTT. It is translated as CASSFVGGTNEKLFF.

V is TRBV20-1 and J is TRBJ1-5, with D perhaps matching TRBD1 (5 bases). This CDR3 has 14 amino acids. Trimming removed 1 base at V and 3 bases at J, with 10 bases between. The germline V gene encodes CDR1 DFQATT and CDR2 SNEGSKA (reference sequence). CDR3 nucleotides: TGCAGTGCTAGAGTCAAGGGGCTCAATCAGCCCCAGCATTTT. Amino acid sequence: CSARVKGLNQPQHF.

The chain joins TRBV5-1 to TRBJ1-1; 7 bases map to TRBD1. Germline assignment: CDR1 SGHRS and CDR2 YFSETQ. The V gene end was trimmed by 0 bases and the J gene end by 8 bases; junction bases not matched to a gene: 4. The CDR3 extends over 13 amino acids. The chain's CDR3 is CASSLGDSIEAFF. The CDR3 nucleotides are TGCGCCAGCAGCTTGGGGGACAGCATAGAAGCTTTCTTT.

V gene TRBV14 combines with J gene TRBJ2-1; no reliable D call. CDR3 length: 13 residues. Germline-derived CDR1 and CDR2 are SGHDN and FVKESK. Trimming cost V 4 bases and J 5 bases, with 9 bases left between them. In DNA form, the CDR3 reads TGTGCCAGCAGCCCGAGACGGAACAATGAGCAGTTCTTC. As protein: CASSPRRNNEQFF.

The rearrangement links TRBV2 to TRBJ1-4, with D possibly matching TRBD1 (5 bases). The germline V gene encodes CDR1 SNHLY and CDR2 FYNNEI. The CDR3 spans 13 residues. V gave up 6 bases and J gave up 2 bases, with 7 bases separating them. The CDR3, as DNA: TGTGCCAGCAGGACAGATACTAATGAAAAACTGTTTTTT. It codes for CASRTDTNEKLFF. Full variable domain (rest looked up from reference TRBV2 and TRBJ1-4): EPEVTQTPSHQVTQMGQEVILRCVPISNHLYFYWYRQILGQKVEFLVSFYNNEISEKSEIFDDQFSVERPDGSNFTLKIRSTKLEDSAMYFCASRTDTNEKLFFGSGTQLSVL.

The CDR3 DNA reads TGTGCCAGCAGCGCCCGGACTAGCGGGGCTTCCTACAATGAGCAGTTCTTC. It yields the protein CASSARTSGASYNEQFF. The chain couples TRBV9 to TRBJ2-1, with 12 bases lining up with TRBD2. This CDR3 spans 17 amino acids. The J segment lost 1 base and the V segment lost 3 bases, leaving 5 bases of the junction unmatched. Germline CDR1 is SGDLS and CDR2 is YYNGEE.

This clonotype has more than one count but fewer than ten. The rearrangement links TRBV29-1 to TRBJ2-7, with a tentative D call TRBD2 (7 bases). The germline V gene has CDR1 SQVTM and CDR2 ANQGSEA. V gave up 8 bases and J gave up 6 bases, with 23 bases separating them. The CDR3 totals 14 residues. The CDR3 coding sequence is TGCAGCTACGTTGACAGGACTAGGTCTTCCGAGCAGTACTTC. Protein product: CSYVDRTRSSEQYF.

This chain links TRBV29-1 with TRBJ1-5; D remains ambiguous. The germline V gene encodes CDR1 SQVTM and CDR2 ANQGSEA. Trimming stripped 5 bases from V and 0 bases from J, with 11 bases between. CDR3 size: 14 residues. The CDR3 loop reads CSVFVLHSNQPQHF. For the CDR3, the DNA is TGCAGCGTTTTCGTCCTTCATAGCAATCAGCCCCAGCATTTT.

The V gene is TRBV15, the J gene TRBJ2-5; TRBD1 matches at 8 bases. The CDR3 is 13 amino acids. The V gene end was trimmed by 8 bases and the J gene end by 4 bases; junction bases not matched to a gene: 6. Germline loops: CDR1 LNHNV, CDR2 YYDKDF (reference sequence). The CDR3 bases are TGTGCCACCGGATCAGGGGGCAGAGAGACCCAGTACTTC. Translated: CATGSGGRETQYF.

V usage is TRBV7-9 and J usage is TRBJ2-1, with unresolved D. Deletions cut 2 bases from V and 6 bases from J, with 5 bases between. Germline V lookup: CDR1 SEHNR, CDR2 FQNEAQ (reference sequence). The CDR3 is made up of 12 amino acids. Here the CDR3 reads CASSLSSNEQFF. The CDR3 coding sequence is TGTGCCAGCAGCTTATCTTCCAATGAGCAGTTCTTC.

The V and J genes are TRBV12-3 or TRBV12-4 and TRBJ2-7, with D perhaps matching TRBD1 or TRBD2 (5 bases each). With 6 bases removed from V and 7 bases from J, the gap between germline ends came to 16 bases. The CDR3 has 13 residues. The CDR3 loop reads CASSGTVKEEQYF. CDR3 in DNA: TGTGCCAGCAGCGGGACGGTTAAAGAGGAGCAGTACTTC.

The V gene is TRBV18, the J gene TRBJ2-1; 9 bases match TRBD2. V shed 2 bases, J shed 4 bases, and the junction held 6 bases outside the gene matches. The germline CDR1 and CDR2 sequences are KGHSH and LQKENI. The CDR3 spans 16 residues. CDR3 sequence: CASSPLAGVTYNEQFF. CDR3 sequence (DNA): TGTGCCAGCTCACCATTAGCGGGGGTGACTTACAATGAGCAGTTCTTC. Complete variable domain (other parts from reference TRBV18 and TRBJ2-1): NAGVMQNPRHLVRRRGQEARLRCSPMKGHSHVYWYRQLPEEGLKFMVYLQKENIIDESGMPKERFSAEFPKEGPSILRIQQVVRGDSAAYFCASSPLAGVTYNEQFFGPGTRLTVL.

The chain has TRBV28 and TRBJ1-3; D unclear. Germline V gene data show CDR1 as MDHEN and CDR2 as SYDVKM. The CDR3 has 13 amino acids. Between the trimmed V and J ends, which lost 8 bases and 0 bases, there was a span of 8 bases. The chain's CDR3 is CASGTTSGNTIYF. The CDR3 DNA sequence: TGTGCCAGCGGAACAACCTCTGGAAACACCATATATTTT.

The rearrangement uses TRBV29-1 and TRBJ2-5, with TRBD2 identical over 7 bases. The V gene end was trimmed by 0 bases and the J gene end by 2 bases; junction bases not matched to a gene: 9. The V gene's germline CDR1 is SQVTM and CDR2 ANQGSEA. This CDR3 has 16 amino acids. CDR3 sequence (DNA): TGCAGCGTTGAAGACCGACATAGGGAGGGACAAGAGACCCAGTACTTC. Its protein is CSVEDRHREGQETQYF. The full variable domain, rest sourced from reference TRBV29-1 and TRBJ2-5, is SAVISQKPSRDICQRGTSLTIQCQVDSQVTMMFWYRQQPGQSLTLIATANQGSEATYESGFVIDKFPISRPNLTFSTLTVSNMSPEDSSIYLCSVEDRHREGQETQYFGPGTRLLVL.

V and J are TRBV29-1 and TRBJ2-3; 8 bases match TRBD2. The CDR3 covers 13 residues. V gave up 6 bases and J gave up 4 bases; unmatched junction bases: 6. Germline V gene sequence: CDR1 SQVTM, CDR2 ANQGSEA. CDR3 residues: CSVGQRESDTQYF. CDR3 coding DNA: TGCAGCGTCGGCCAGCGGGAGTCAGATACGCAGTATTTT.

This chain joins TRBV20-1 and TRBJ2-7; no clear D gene. CDR3 length: 13 residues. Looked up from germline, CDR1 is DFQATT and CDR2 is SNEGSKA (reference sequence). Trimming pared 3 bases from V and 5 bases from J, leaving 14 bases between. CDR3 DNA sequence: TGCAGTGCTAGCCTGCCCTTCGGCAACGAGCAGTACTTC. Protein product: CSASLPFGNEQYF.

This chain connects TRBV7-2 to TRBJ2-1, with 12 bases matching TRBD2. Germline-derived CDR1 and CDR2 are SGHTA and FQGNSA. The CDR3 has 16 amino acids. V lost 5 bases, J lost 7 bases, and 9 bases stayed unmatched. In DNA, the CDR3 is TGTGCCAGCAGCCGACTAACTAGCGGGGGGAATAATGAGCAGTTCTTC. Encoded protein: CASSRLTSGGNNEQFF.

The chain has TRBV3-1 and TRBJ2-1; no clear D gene. The CDR3 runs 15 residues. Per germline, CDR1 LGHDT and CDR2 YNNKEL (reference sequence). Trimming took off 5 bases at V and 5 bases at J, with 16 bases between the two ends. CDR3 DNA: TGTGCCAGCAGCGCCAATCGGGCCAATAACAATGAGCAGTTCTTC. It is translated as CASSANRANNNEQFF.

The chain recombines TRBV6-1 with TRBJ2-3, with TRBD2 identical over 10 bases. Germline V gene data show CDR1 as MNHNS and CDR2 as SASEGT. J was trimmed by 6 bases and V by 6 bases; bases with no gene match: 12. The CDR3 has 16 amino acids. DNA of the CDR3: TGTGCCAGCAGCTGGGAACTAGCGGGGCCAAGGGATACGCAGTATTTT. Protein: CASSWELAGPRDTQYF.

CDR3 nucleotides: TGCAGTGCTAGACTCGGCGGACAAGAGACCCAGTACTTC. Its protein product is CSARLGGQETQYF. The rearrangement joins TRBV20-1 to TRBJ2-5; no definite D call. Germline loops: CDR1 DFQATT, CDR2 SNEGSKA (reference sequence). The V gene lost 2 bases and the J gene lost 2 bases, with 9 bases spanning the gap. The CDR3 totals 13 residues.